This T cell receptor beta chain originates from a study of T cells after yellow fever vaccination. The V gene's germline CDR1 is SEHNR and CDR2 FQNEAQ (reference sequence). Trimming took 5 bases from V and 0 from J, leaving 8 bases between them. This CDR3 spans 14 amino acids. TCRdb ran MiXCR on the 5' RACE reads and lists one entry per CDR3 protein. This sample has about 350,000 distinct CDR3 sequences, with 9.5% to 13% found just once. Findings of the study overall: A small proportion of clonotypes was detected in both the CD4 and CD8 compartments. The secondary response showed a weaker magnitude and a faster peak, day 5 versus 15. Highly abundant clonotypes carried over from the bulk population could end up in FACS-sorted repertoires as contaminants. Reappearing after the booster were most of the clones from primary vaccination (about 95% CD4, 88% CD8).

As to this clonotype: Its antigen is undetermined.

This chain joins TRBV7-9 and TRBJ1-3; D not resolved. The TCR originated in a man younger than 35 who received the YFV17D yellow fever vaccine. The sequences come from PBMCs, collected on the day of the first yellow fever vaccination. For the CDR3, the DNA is TGTGCCAGCAGCCCATGGAGCTCTGGAAACACCATATATTTT. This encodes CASSPWSSGNTIYF.